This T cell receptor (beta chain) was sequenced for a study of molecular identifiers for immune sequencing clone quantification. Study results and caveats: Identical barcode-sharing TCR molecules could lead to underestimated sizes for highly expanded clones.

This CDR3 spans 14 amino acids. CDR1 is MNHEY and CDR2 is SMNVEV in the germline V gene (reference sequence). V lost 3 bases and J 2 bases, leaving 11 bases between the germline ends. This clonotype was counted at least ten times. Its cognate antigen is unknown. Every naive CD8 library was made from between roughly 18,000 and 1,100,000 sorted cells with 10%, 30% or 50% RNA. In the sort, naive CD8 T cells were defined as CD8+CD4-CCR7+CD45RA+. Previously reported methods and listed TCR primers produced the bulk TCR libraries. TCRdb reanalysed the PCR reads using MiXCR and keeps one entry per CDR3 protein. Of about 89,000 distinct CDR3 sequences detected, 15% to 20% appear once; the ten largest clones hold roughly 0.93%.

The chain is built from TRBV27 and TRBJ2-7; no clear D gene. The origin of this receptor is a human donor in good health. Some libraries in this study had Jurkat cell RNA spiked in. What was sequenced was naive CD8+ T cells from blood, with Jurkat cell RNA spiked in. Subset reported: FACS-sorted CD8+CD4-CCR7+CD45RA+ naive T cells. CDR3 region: CASSFAGPAYEQYF. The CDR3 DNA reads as TGTGCCAGCAGTTTTGCAGGCCCTGCCTACGAGCAGTACTTC.